The clone carrying this TCR beta chain was counted many times. From germline, CDR1 is SGHRS and CDR2 YFSETQ. V lost 4 bases and J lost 1; bases outside the gene matches: 16. The CDR3 is 20 residues long. TCR beta CDR3 regions were amplified from RNA. The HTBI set primed first-round TCR CDR3 RT-PCR. TCRdb analysed the multiplex PCR reads with MiXCR anew, one entry per CDR3 protein. The sample includes some 250,000 distinct CDR3 sequences, about 16% of them seen just once. These data belong to a study of T cells in Graves' hyperthyroidism and ophthalmopathy. Study overall: Peripheral blood collection took place at initial diagnosis, before any treatment.

The blood sample predates any ophthalmopathy symptoms, coming from first hyperthyroidism diagnosis. V and J are TRBV5-1 and TRBJ2-7; 14 positions agree with TRBD2. The TCR comes from a woman aged 50 to 60 with Graves' hyperthyroidism that later progressed to Graves' ophthalmopathy. The specimen was blood. CDR3 nucleotide sequence: TGCGCCAGCAGCATCCGGACAGGGGGACTAGCGGGAGTCTGGTCCTACGAGCAGTACTTC. This sequence encodes CASSIRTGGLAGVWSYEQYF.